These T cell receptor beta chains were read from a single sample in a study of cytomegalovirus exposure and HLA in healthy donors. Produced via immunoSEQ multiplex PCR; TCRdb's table is partial and in-frame only. This table has 150,000 to 160,000 clones, approximately 80% appearing once. Input material: PBMCs. The receptors derive from a woman aged 40 to 50 in good health and CMV-seropositive. The conserved cysteine and the conserved F or W are not part of the CDR3 here. Fields, in order: J gene, V gene, CDR3 protein.

TRBJ2-7,TRBV18,ASSLDRGQTNEQY
TRBJ1-1,TRBV4-1,ASSPSTGNTEAF
TRBJ1-2,TRBV19,ASSTPTGRYGYT
TRBJ2-1,TRBV5-1,ASSLGLAGDNEQF
TRBJ2-1,TRBV27,ASSFFGDNEQF
TRBJ1-1,TRBV7-9,ASSTTGGTEAF
TRBJ2-2,TRBV5-1,ASSRLGQGSTGELF
TRBJ2-5,TRBV9,ASSVVSGTKETQY
TRBJ2-5,TRBV5-5,ASSLGVRGVNQETQY
TRBJ2-1,TRBV4-1,ASSQDRLGSNNEQF
.,TRBV5-1,ARAVGAISYEQY
TRBJ2-1,TRBV5-4,ASSSASGDYNEQF
TRBJ2-1,TRBV5-1,ASSSDRVRHQGSSYNEQF
TRBJ2-5,TRBV30,AWSATPTGGVETQY
TRBJ2-1,TRBV5-1,ASSQKNPSGSEQF
TRBJ2-2,TRBV14,ASSQRRLSNTGELF
TRBJ1-1,TRBV10-3,AISEDSRGYLAEAF
TRBJ2-6,TRBV9,ASSVLPAAGANVLT
TRBJ2-6,TRBV2,ASTISSGANVLT
TRBJ2-7,TRBV27,ASSTDSSYEQY
TRBJ2-3,TRBV2,ASSFLRELRTDTQY
TRBJ2-3,TRBV10-3,AISGTSDGTDTQY
TRBJ2-3,TRBV10-1,ASSWTSEGDTQY
TRBJ2-7,TRBV4-1,ASSQGRTVTSYEQY
TRBJ1-4,TRBV19,ASTMGQGNEKLF
TRBJ1-1,TRBV14,ASSQSRGLGAF
TRBJ2-2,TRBV2,ASSPPGQGAGELF
TRBJ2-7,TRBV11-1,ASSLVSRTSGTYEQY
TRBJ2-5,TRBV28,ASSSSLAGGLQETQY
TRBJ1-5,TRBV6-6,ASSLSGGEGNQPQH
TRBJ1-2,TRBV12-5,ASGLQLTGDIGGYT
TRBJ2-1,TRBV28,ASRGTSGKRSYNEQF
TRBJ2-5,TRBV27,ASRHFGGGETQY
TRBJ1-4,TRBV19,ASSIDQGGPHEKLF
TRBJ1-1,TRBV19,ASSIWKKGDTEAF